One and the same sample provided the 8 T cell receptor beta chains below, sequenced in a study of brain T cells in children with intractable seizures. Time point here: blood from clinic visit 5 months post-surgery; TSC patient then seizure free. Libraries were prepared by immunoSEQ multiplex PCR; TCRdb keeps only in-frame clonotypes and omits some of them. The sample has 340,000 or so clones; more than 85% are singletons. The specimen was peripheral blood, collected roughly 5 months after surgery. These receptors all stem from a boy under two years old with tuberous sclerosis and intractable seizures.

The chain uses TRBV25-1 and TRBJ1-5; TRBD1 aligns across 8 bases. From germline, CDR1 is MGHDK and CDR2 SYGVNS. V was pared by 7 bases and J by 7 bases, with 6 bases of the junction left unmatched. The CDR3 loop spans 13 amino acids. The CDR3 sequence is CASKGRGLQPQHF. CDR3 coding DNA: TGTGCCAGCAAGGGCAGGGGGCTCCAGCCCCAGCATTTT. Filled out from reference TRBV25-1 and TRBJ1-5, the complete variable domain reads EADIYQTPRYLVIGTGKKITLECSQTMGHDKMYWYQQDPGMELHLIHYSYGVNSTEKGDLSSESTVSRIRTEHFPLTLESARPSHTSQYLCASKGRGLQPQHFGDGTRLSIL.

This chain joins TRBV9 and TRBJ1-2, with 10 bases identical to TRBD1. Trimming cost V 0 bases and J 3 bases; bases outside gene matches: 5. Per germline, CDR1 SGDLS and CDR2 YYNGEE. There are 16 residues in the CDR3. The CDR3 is CASSVAGTGVHYGYTF. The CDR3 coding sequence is TGTGCCAGCAGCGTAGCCGGGACAGGGGTGCACTATGGCTACACCTTC.

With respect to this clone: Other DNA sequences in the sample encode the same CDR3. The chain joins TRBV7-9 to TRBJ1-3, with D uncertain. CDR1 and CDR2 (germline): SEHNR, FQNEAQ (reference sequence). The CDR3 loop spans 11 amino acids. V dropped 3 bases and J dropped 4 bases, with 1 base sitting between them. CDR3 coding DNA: TGTGCCAGCAGCTTCGGAAACACCATATATTTT. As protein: CASSFGNTIYF. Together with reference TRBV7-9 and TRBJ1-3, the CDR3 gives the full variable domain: DTGVSQNPRHKITKRGQNVTFRCDPISEHNRLYWYRQTLGQGPEFLTYFQNEAQLEKSRLLSDRFSAERPKGSFSTLEIQRTEQGDSAMYLCASSFGNTIYFGEGSWLTVV.

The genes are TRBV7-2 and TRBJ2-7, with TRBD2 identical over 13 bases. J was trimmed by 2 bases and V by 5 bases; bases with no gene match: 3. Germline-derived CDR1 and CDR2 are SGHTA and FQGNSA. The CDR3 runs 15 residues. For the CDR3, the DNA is TGTGCCAGCAGCACCACTAGCGGGGGGGCCTACGAGCAGTACTTC. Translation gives CASSTTSGGAYEQYF.

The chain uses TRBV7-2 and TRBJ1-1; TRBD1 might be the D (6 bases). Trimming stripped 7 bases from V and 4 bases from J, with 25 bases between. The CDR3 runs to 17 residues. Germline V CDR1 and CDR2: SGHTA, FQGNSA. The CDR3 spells CASNDPGHREGGTEAFF. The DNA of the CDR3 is TGTGCCAGCAACGACCCCGGGCACAGGGAAGGGGGCACTGAAGCTTTCTTT.

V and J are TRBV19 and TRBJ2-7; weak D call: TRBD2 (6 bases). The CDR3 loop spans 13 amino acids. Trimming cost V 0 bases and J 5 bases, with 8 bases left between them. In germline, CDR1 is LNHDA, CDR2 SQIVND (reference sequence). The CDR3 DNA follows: TGTGCCAGTAGTATAGAAGCGGGCAACGAGCAGTACTTC. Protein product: CASSIEAGNEQYF.

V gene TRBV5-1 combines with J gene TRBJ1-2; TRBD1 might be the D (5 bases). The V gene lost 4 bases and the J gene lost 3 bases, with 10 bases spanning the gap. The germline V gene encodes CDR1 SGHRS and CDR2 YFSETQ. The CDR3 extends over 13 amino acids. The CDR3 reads CASSTQGDYGYTF. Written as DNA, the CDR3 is TGCGCCAGCAGCACGCAGGGTGACTATGGCTACACCTTC.

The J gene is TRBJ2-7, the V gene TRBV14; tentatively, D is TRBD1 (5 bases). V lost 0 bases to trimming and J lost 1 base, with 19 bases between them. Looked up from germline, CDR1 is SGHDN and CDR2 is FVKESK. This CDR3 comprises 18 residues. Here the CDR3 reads CASSQEIGWEQASYEQYF. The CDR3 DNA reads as TGTGCCAGCAGCCAAGAGATCGGTTGGGAACAGGCTTCCTACGAGCAGTACTTC.